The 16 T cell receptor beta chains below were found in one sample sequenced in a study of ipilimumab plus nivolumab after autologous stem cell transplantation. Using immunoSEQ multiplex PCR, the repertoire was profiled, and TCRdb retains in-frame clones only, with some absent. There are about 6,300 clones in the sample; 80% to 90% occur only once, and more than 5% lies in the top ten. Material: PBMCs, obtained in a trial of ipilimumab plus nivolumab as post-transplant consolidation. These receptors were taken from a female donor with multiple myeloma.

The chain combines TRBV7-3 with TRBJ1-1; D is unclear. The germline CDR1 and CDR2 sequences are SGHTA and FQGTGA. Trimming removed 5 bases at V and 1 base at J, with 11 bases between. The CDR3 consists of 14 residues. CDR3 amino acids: CASSQQGSNTEAFF. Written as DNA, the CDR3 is TGTGCCAGCAGCCAACAAGGCTCGAACACTGAAGCTTTCTTT.

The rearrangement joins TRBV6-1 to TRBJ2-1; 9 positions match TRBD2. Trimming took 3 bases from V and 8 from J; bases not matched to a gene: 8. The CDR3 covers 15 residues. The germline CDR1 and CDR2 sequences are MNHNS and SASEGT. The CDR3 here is CASSDIFAGGDEQFF. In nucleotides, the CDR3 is TGTGCCAGCAGTGATATATTTGCGGGAGGGGATGAGCAGTTCTTC.

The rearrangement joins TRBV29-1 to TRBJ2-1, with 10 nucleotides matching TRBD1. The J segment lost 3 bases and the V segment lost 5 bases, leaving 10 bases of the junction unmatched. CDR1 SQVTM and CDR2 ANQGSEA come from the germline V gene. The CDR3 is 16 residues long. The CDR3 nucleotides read TGCAGCGTTCACCGGGACAGGGGCCGAAACTACAATGAGCAGTTCTTC. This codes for CSVHRDRGRNYNEQFF.

DNA for the CDR3: TGTGCCAGCAGTGAGTATTGGACGCCGGGGGAGACCCAGTACTTC. Protein product: CASSEYWTPGETQYF. The J gene is TRBJ2-5, the V gene TRBV27; tentatively, D is TRBD2 (5 bases). The germline V gene has CDR1 MNHEY and CDR2 SMNVEV (reference sequence). V was shortened by 5 bases and J by 5 bases, with 18 bases between the two germline ends. This CDR3 contains 15 residues.

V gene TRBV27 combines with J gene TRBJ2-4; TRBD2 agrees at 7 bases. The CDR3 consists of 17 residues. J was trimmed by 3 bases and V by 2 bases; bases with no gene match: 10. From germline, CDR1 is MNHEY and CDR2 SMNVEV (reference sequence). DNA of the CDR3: TGTGCCAGCAGTTTAATAGGGCAGGGAGGGCACAAAAACATTCAGTACTTC. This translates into CASSLIGQGGHKNIQYF.

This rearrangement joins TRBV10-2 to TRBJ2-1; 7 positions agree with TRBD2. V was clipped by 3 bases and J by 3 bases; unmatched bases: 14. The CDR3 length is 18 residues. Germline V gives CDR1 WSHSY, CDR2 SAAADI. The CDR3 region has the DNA TGCGCCAGCAGTGACCGAGGACGAGGACTAGTTGGCTACAATGAGCAGTTCTTC. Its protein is CASSDRGRGLVGYNEQFF.

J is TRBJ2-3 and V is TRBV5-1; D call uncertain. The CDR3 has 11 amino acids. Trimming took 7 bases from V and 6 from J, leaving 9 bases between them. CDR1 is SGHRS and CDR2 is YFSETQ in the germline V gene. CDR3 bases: TGCGCCAGCCGTTCAGAGGATACGCAGTATTTT. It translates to CASRSEDTQYF.

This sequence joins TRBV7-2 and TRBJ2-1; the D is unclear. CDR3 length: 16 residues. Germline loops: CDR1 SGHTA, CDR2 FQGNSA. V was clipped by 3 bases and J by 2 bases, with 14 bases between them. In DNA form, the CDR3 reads TGTGCCAGCAGCTTCGGCCGTATCTCCCCCTACAATGAGCAGTTCTTC. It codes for CASSFGRISPYNEQFF.

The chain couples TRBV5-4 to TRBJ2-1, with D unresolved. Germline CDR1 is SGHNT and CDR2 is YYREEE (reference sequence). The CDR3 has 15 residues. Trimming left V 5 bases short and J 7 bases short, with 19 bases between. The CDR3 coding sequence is TGTGCCAGCAGTGCCCCTGGATCTTTAAAGAATGAGCAGTTCTTC. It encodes CASSAPGSLKNEQFF.

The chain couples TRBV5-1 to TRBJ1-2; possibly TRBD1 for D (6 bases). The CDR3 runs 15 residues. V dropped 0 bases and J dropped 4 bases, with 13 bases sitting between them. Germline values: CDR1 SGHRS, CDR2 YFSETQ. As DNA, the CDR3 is TGCGCCAGCAGCTTGGCCTTTGGGGACACCTATGGCTACACCTTC. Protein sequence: CASSLAFGDTYGYTF. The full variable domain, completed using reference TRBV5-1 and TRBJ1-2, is KAGVTQTPRYLIKTRGQQVTLSCSPISGHRSVSWYQQTPGQGLQFLFEYFSETQRNKGNFPGRFSGRQFSNSRSEMNVSTLELGDSALYLCASSLAFGDTYGYTFGSGTRLTVV.

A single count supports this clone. The CDR3 sequence: CASSSPSGRSYNEQFF. The CDR3 nucleotides are TGTGCCAGCAGCTCTCCTAGCGGGAGATCCTACAATGAGCAGTTCTTC. The chain recombines TRBV11-3 with TRBJ2-1; TRBD2 matches 10 bases. With V trimmed by 4 bases and J by 1 base, 4 bases remained unmatched. Germline V gene lookup returns CDR1 SGHNT and CDR2 YENEEA. CDR3 length equals 16 residues. Full variable domain (outside the CDR3, taken from reference TRBV11-3 and TRBJ2-1): EAGVVQSPRYKIIEKKQPVAFWCNPISGHNTLYWYLQNLGQGPELLIRYENEEAVDDSQLPKDRFSAERLKGVDSTLKIQPAELGDSAVYLCASSSPSGRSYNEQFFGPGTRLTVL.

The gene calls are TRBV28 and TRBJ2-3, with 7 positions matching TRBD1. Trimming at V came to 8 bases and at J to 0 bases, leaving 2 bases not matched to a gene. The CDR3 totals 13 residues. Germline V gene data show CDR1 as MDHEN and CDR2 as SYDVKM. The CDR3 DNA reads TGTGCCAGCCGGGACAGTAGCACAGATACGCAGTATTTT. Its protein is CASRDSSTDTQYF.

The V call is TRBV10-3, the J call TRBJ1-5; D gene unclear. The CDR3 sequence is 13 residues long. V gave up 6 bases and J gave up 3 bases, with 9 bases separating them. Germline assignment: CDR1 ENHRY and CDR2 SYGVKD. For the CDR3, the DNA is TGTGCCATCAGCCAATTGGTCAATCAGCCCCAGCATTTT. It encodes CAISQLVNQPQHF.

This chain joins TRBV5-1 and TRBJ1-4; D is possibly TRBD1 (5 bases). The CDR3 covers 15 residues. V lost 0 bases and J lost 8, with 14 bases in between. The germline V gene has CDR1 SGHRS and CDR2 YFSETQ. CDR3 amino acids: CASSLVGVAGEKLFF. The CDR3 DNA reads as TGCGCCAGCAGCTTGGTAGGGGTGGCGGGCGAAAAACTGTTTTTT. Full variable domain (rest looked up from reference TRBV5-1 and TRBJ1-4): KAGVTQTPRYLIKTRGQQVTLSCSPISGHRSVSWYQQTPGQGLQFLFEYFSETQRNKGNFPGRFSGRQFSNSRSEMNVSTLELGDSALYLCASSLVGVAGEKLFFGSGTQLSVL.

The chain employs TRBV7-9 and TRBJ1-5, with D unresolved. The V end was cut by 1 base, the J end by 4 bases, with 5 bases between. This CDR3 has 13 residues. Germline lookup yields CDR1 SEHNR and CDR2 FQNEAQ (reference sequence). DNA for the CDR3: TGTGCCAGCAGCTTAGATCGTAATCAGCCCCAGCATTTT. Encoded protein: CASSLDRNQPQHF.

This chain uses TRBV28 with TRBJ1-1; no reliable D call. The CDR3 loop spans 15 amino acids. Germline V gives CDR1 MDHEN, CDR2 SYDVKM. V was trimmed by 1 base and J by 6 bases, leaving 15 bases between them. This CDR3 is CASSLSSSVYPEAFF. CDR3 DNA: TGTGCCAGCAGTTTATCGTCCTCGGTGTACCCTGAAGCTTTCTTT.